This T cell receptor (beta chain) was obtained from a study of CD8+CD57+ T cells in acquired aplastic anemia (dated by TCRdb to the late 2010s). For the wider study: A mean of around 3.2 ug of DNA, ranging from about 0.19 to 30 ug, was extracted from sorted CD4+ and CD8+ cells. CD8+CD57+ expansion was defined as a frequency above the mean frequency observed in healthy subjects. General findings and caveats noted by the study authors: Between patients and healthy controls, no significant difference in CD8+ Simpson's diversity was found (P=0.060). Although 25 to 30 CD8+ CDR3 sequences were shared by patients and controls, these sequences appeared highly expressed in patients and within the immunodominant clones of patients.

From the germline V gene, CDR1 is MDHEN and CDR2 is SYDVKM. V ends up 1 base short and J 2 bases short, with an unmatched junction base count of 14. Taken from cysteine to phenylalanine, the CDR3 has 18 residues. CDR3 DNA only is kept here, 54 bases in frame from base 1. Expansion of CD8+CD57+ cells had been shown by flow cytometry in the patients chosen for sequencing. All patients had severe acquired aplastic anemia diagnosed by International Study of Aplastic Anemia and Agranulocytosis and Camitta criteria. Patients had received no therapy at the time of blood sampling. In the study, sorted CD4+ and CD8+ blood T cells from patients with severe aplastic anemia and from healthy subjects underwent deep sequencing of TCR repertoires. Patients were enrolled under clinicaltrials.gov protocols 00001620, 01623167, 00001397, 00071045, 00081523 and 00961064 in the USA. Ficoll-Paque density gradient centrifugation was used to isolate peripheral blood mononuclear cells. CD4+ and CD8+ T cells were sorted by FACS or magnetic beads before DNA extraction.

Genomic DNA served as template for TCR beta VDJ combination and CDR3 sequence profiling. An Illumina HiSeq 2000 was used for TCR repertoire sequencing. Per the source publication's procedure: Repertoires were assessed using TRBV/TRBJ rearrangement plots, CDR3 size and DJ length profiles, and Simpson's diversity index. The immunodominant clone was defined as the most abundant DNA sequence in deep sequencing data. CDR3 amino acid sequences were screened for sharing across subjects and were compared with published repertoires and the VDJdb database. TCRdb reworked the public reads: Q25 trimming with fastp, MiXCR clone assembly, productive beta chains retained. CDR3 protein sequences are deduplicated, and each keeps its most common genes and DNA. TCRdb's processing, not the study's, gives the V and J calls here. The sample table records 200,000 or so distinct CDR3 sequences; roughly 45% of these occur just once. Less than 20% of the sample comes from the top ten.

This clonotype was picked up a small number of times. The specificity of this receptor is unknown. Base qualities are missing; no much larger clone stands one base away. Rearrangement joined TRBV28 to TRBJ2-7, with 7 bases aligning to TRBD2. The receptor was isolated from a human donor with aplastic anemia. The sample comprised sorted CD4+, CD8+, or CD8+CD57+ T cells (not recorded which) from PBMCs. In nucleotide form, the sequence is TGTGCCAGCAGTTTATCCGGCGGGGCCGGGAGCGGGGCCTACGAGCAGTACTTC. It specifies CASSLSGGAGSGAYEQYF.